Presented here are 2 T cell receptor beta chains from one specimen sequenced in a study of shared clonotypes between healthy human individuals. Profiling relied on immunoSEQ multiplex PCR, and the TCRdb table lists in-frame clones only, not all of them. Of some 1,400,000 clones listed, roughly 95% are singletons. The sequencing input was naive CD4+ T cells sorted from blood. Subset meaning: CD45RA+ positively selected. The receptors were sampled from a man aged 25-45 years in good health.

Only one count was recorded for this clone. This rearrangement joins TRBV28 to TRBJ2-3, with D tentatively TRBD1 (5 bases). CDR3 length equals 14 residues. The ends were cut back, 8 bases at V and 4 bases at J, with 16 bases in the middle. Germline-derived CDR1 and CDR2 are MDHEN and SYDVKM. In DNA form, the CDR3 reads TGTGCCAGCTGGTCAGGACATCCCTCAGATACGCAGTATTTT. It yields the protein CASWSGHPSDTQYF.

The chain employs TRBV18 and TRBJ2-7, with D perhaps matching TRBD1 (5 bases). The CDR3 runs to 15 residues. Germline V gives CDR1 KGHSH, CDR2 LQKENI. V gave up 6 bases and J gave up 2 bases, with 17 bases separating them. The CDR3 loop is CASSRQGLFPYEQYF. Written as DNA, the CDR3 is TGTGCCAGCTCTCGTCAGGGTTTGTTTCCCTACGAGCAGTACTTC.